The present T cell receptor beta chain was sequenced within a study of blood T cell repertoires in COVID-19. Study summary: Samples taken during acute and convalescent COVID-19 were collected in the United States, Italy and Spain. The cDNA or gDNA used as material had been derived from T cells, B-cell-depleted T cells, or PBMCs.

The data were produced by immunoSEQ multiplex PCR, yet TCRdb's version contains in-frame clones alone and is incomplete. The data hold just under 150,000 clones, with approximately 90% observed a single time. This clone was found a few times. Germline CDR1 SGHNT, CDR2 YYREEE (reference sequence). CDR3 size: 15 residues. After removal of 4 bases from V and 4 bases from J, the junction contained 4 bases not matched to a gene. The chain has TRBV5-4 and TRBJ1-3, with TRBD1 identical over 11 bases. The origin of this receptor is a woman aged 50 to 65 with acute or convalescent COVID-19. Sequencing was done on a sample of peripheral blood. The CDR3 spells CASSEDRGRGNTIYF. The DNA of the CDR3 is TGTGCCAGCAGCGAGGACAGGGGGCGAGGAAACACCATATATTTT.